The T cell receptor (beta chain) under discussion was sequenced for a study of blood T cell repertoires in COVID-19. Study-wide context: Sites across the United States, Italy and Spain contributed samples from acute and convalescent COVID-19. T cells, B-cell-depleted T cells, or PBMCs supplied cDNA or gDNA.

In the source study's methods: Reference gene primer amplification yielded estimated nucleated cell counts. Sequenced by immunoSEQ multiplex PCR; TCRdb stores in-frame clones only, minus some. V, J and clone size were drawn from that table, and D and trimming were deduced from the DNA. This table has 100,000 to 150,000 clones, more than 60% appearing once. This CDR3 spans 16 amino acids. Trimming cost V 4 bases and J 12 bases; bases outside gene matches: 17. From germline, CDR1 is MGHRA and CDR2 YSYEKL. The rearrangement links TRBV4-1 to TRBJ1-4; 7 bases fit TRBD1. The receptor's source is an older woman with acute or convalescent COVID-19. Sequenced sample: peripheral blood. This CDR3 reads CASSLEYAGQARELFF. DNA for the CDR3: TGCGCCAGCAGCCTTGAATATGCTGGACAGGCGAGGGAACTGTTTTTT.